The present TCR beta chain was sequenced within a study of beta chain features in type 1 diabetes. Of the isolated RNA, all was reverse transcribed, and so the sequenced material was expressed TCRB transcripts. The method was immunoSEQ multiplex PCR; TCRdb's version includes in-frame clones alone and lacks a portion of them. The sample lists 150,000 to 190,000 clones, around 10% occurring once. This clone is a singleton in its sample. What it binds is unknown. CDR1 is MRHNA, CDR2 SNTAGT, per germline. The V and J ends lost 4 bases and 4 bases respectively, with 8 bases between them. The CDR3 spans 13 residues. Study-wide points: For patients, the naive, central memory and Treg TCRB repertoires appeared more alike than for healthy donors. TCRB CDR3s from Type 1 diabetes patients were moderately but significantly shorter in all four CD4+ subsets.

The chain employs TRBV6-4 and TRBJ2-1; D is possibly TRBD1 (5 bases). The material sequenced was central memory CD4+ T cells from blood. The sequence was obtained from a man between 18 and 35 years old in good health. The CDR3 nucleotides read TGTGCCAGCAGTGGGACACTTTACAATGAGCAGTTCTTC. Its protein is CASSGTLYNEQFF.